Presented here are 16 T cell receptor beta chains from one specimen sequenced in a study of blood T cells in healthy people across ages (dated by TCRdb to 2014 to 2015). The library came from 5' RACE. TCRdb names Illumina HiSeq 2500 as the instrument used. The second PCR ran for about 7 to 11 cycles and used a J-beta primer mix along with a sample-barcoded 5' primer. TCRdb passed the public sequencing reads through fastp at Q25 and MiXCR, retaining productive beta sequences. When rows share a CDR3 protein, they turn into one entry using the most common DNA and genes. This sample gives hundreds of thousands of distinct CDR3 sequences in total; 45% to 70% of them show up just once. 25% to 30% of the sample rests with the top ten. The sequenced sample consisted of blood. These receptors came from a man aged 35 to 55 in good health.

This clonotype was observed a few times. V is TRBV7-2 and J is TRBJ2-7; 11 nucleotides match TRBD2. Germline V gives CDR1 SGHTA, CDR2 FQGNSA. This CDR3 is built from 15 residues. V lost 5 bases, J lost 5 bases, and 8 bases stayed unmatched. CDR3 DNA: TGTGCCAGCAGCCAAGCACTAGCGGGGGAGCACGAGCAGTACTTC. Translating gives CASSQALAGEHEQYF.

The chain couples TRBV7-2 to TRBJ2-3; 11 positions match TRBD1. Germline-derived CDR1 and CDR2 are SGHTA and FQGNSA. The CDR3 is 16 residues long. With 5 bases clipped from V and 6 bases from J, the junction kept 10 bases outside the gene matches. The CDR3 coding sequence is TGTGCCAGCAGCCTGTTCATGGACAGGGGGCCGGATACGCAGTATTTT. The encoded protein is CASSLFMDRGPDTQYF.

This rearrangement joins TRBV29-1 to TRBJ2-7; D is unresolved. The J call is doubtful: the DNA matches TRBJ2-5 better. The CDR3 has 13 amino acids. Germline lookup yields CDR1 SQVTM and CDR2 ANQGSEA. The CDR3 DNA sequence: TGCAGCGTTGACCTAATGGGTCTGGAGACCCAGTACTTC. It codes for CSVDLMGLETQYF.

This chain uses TRBV12-5 with TRBJ1-5; D is possibly TRBD1 (6 bases). V dropped 1 base and J dropped 3 bases, with 13 bases sitting between them. The germline gives CDR1 LGHNT, CDR2 FRNRAP. This CDR3 spans 16 amino acids. The CDR3 sequence is CASGLGQGFFNQPQHF. The CDR3 DNA sequence: TGTGCTAGTGGTTTGGGGCAGGGGTTCTTCAATCAGCCCCAGCATTTT.

The chain carries TRBV3-1 and TRBJ2-5; D might be TRBD1 (7 bases). Between the trimmed V and J ends, which lost 4 bases and 2 bases, there was a span of 20 bases. The CDR3 has 17 amino acids. Per germline, CDR1 LGHDT and CDR2 YNNKEL (reference sequence). This chain's CDR3 is CASSPPPGQRVQETQYF. CDR3 nucleotide sequence: TGTGCCAGCAGCCCTCCCCCGGGACAGCGGGTTCAAGAGACCCAGTACTTC.

The DNA of the CDR3 is TGTGCCAGCAGCGTAGTAGAGGGAACCTATGGCTACACCTTC. Protein sequence: CASSVVEGTYGYTF. The chain links TRBV9 to TRBJ1-2; D remains unclear. Per germline, CDR1 SGDLS and CDR2 YYNGEE. This CDR3 has 14 residues. V was clipped by 0 bases and J by 4 bases, with 10 bases between them.

V and J are TRBV7-9 and TRBJ1-1; 7 bases agree with TRBD1. The CDR3 consists of 15 residues. V gave up 5 bases and J gave up 1 base; unmatched junction bases: 7. The germline gives CDR1 SEHNR, CDR2 FQNEAQ (reference sequence). In nucleotides, the CDR3 is TGTGCCAGCAGCCCGGGACAGACTGAGAACACTGAAGCTTTCTTT. Amino acids: CASSPGQTENTEAFF.

This CDR3 is CASSPPRGSVVNTEAFF. The CDR3, as DNA: TGTGCCAGCTCACCACCGAGGGGCAGCGTCGTGAACACTGAAGCTTTCTTT. This chain joins TRBV18 and TRBJ1-1; D possibly corresponds to TRBD1 (5 bases). The V and J ends lost 0 bases and 0 bases respectively, with 14 bases between them. The CDR3 runs 17 residues. Germline values: CDR1 KGHSH, CDR2 LQKENI.

The chain joins TRBV6-5 to TRBJ2-7, with 9 bases fitting TRBD2. There are 18 residues in the CDR3. Germline trimming cut 0 bases from V and 3 bases from J; bases unmatched to any gene: 12. Germline V gene data show CDR1 as MNHEY and CDR2 as SVGAGI. The CDR3 here is CASSYSKGLASGVYEQYF. CDR3 nucleotides: TGTGCCAGCAGTTACTCGAAAGGATTGGCTAGCGGGGTCTACGAGCAGTACTTC.

The chain employs TRBV4-1 and TRBJ1-6, with 9 bases that match TRBD1. This CDR3 comprises 14 residues. Trimming removed 3 bases from V and 10 bases from J; junction bases left unmatched: 4. CDR1 is MGHRA and CDR2 is YSYEKL in the germline V gene. The CDR3 DNA is TGCGCCAGCAGCCACGGACAGGGGAACTCACCCCTCCACTTT. Encoded protein: CASSHGQGNSPLHF.

This clonotype was seen a few times. J is TRBJ2-7 and V is TRBV28, with unresolved D. Germline CDR1 and CDR2: MDHEN and SYDVKM. Trimming stripped 3 bases from V and 2 bases from J, with 14 bases between. The CDR3 is made up of 15 amino acids. Written as DNA, the CDR3 is TGTGCCAGCAGTTTTGAGGCAGGACGTACCTACGAGCAGTACTTC. Its translation: CASSFEAGRTYEQYF.

This clonotype has just a few counts. This CDR3 is CASSQDPAGVADTQYF. The DNA for the CDR3 is TGTGCCAGCAGCCAAGATCCAGCGGGGGTAGCAGATACGCAGTATTTT. The chain couples TRBV4-2 to TRBJ2-3, with 8 bases matching TRBD2. Looked up from germline, CDR1 is LGHNA and CDR2 is YNFKEQ. V was clipped by 0 bases and J by 4 bases; unmatched bases: 6. The CDR3 contains 16 residues.

This clonotype was seen a handful of times. The CDR3 here is CASSFSMGQGDITEAFF. For the CDR3, the DNA is TGTGCCAGCAGTTTTTCAATGGGGCAGGGGGATATCACTGAAGCTTTCTTT. V gene TRBV27 combines with J gene TRBJ1-1, with 7 bases lining up with TRBD1. Germline assignment: CDR1 MNHEY and CDR2 SMNVEV (reference sequence). V lost 3 bases and J lost 4; bases outside the gene matches: 14. The CDR3 spans 17 residues.

This clonotype was counted only a few times. The chain couples TRBV18 to TRBJ1-6, with a weak D call TRBD1 (5 bases). Germline V gene lookup returns CDR1 KGHSH and CDR2 LQKENI. CDR3 length: 16 residues. V dropped 2 bases and J dropped 9 bases, with 17 bases sitting between them. The CDR3 spells CASSPTTGPEGSPLHF. In DNA, the CDR3 is TGTGCCAGCTCACCAACAACGGGACCCGAAGGTTCACCCCTCCACTTT.

Worth noting for this clonotype: Compared with germline, one end of the junction differs, possibly owing to a read error. The rearrangement uses TRBV20-1 and TRBJ1-4; TRBD1 matches at 9 bases. The CDR3 covers 15 residues. Per germline, CDR1 DFQATT and CDR2 SNEGSKA (reference sequence). The CDR3 is CSARIQGAPKEKLFF. CDR3 nucleotide sequence: TGCAGTGCTAGGATACAGGGGGCACCTAAAGAAAAACTGTTTTTT.

The chain is built from TRBV20-1 and TRBJ1-1; 7 nucleotides match TRBD1. The germline gives CDR1 DFQATT, CDR2 SNEGSKA (reference sequence). V lost 2 bases, J lost 6 bases, and 3 bases stayed unmatched. This CDR3 comprises 12 residues. CDR3 nucleotide sequence: TGCAGTGCTAGACGGCAGGGGGCTGAAGCTTTCTTT. Translation gives CSARRQGAEAFF.